Listed below are T cell receptor beta chains from one sample, sequenced in a study of blood T cells in healthy people across ages. TCRdb re-called the 5' RACE reads through MiXCR, storing one row per CDR3 protein. The top ten clones hold less than 5% of a sample with about 1.5 million distinct CDR3 sequences, 35% to 45% of them seen once. Sequencing was done on a sample of blood. All receptors come from a woman under 30 in good health. CDR3s include the opening cysteine and the closing phenylalanine or tryptophan. Each record gives: D gene, V gene, clone size, J gene, CDR3 DNA, CDR3 protein. The D gene is left open where the match is weak. Clone size, where shown, is once, few, many, or a class for clones that have expanded.

>.|TRBV2|.|TRBJ2-5
TGTGCCAGGAGGCGCCCCTACCAAGAGACCCAGTACTTC
CARRRPYQETQYF
>.|TRBV7-9|.|TRBJ1-2
TGTGCCAGCAGCTTAAGTAGTCCAGGGCAGCGACGGCAAAACTATGGCTACACCTTC
CASSLSSPGQRRQNYGYTF
>.|TRBV6-2/TRBV6-3|few|TRBJ2-7
TGTGCCAGCAGTTACCTTCCCCAGGAGCAGTACTTC
CASSYLPQEQYF
>.|TRBV6-2/TRBV6-3|many|TRBJ1-1
TGTGCCAGCAACTTACAGGGCTCGACTGAAGCTTTCTTT
CASNLQGSTEAFF
>TRBD1|TRBV20-1|few|TRBJ2-1
TGCAGTGCTCCTCAGGGGGCTCGTTCCTACAATGAGCAGTTCTTC
CSAPQGARSYNEQFF
>.|TRBV10-2|few|TRBJ1-6
TGCGCCAGCAGTGAGTCGATCCCTAAACCCCTCCACTTT
CASSESIPKPLHF
>.|TRBV13|.|TRBJ1-2
TGTGCCAGCAGCTCGGACTACCATGGCTACACCTTC
CASSSDYHGYTF
>.|TRBV6-2/TRBV6-3|.|TRBJ2-5
TGTGCCAGCAGCCTCCGGCCTCAAGGGACCCAGTACTTC
CASSLRPQGTQYF
>.|TRBV4-1|.|TRBJ1-2
TGCGCCAGCAGCCAAGCGCGGAGGGGCTATGGCTACACCTTC
CASSQARRGYGYTF
>TRBD1|TRBV6-5|.|TRBJ2-2
TGTGCCAGCAGTGACGACAGGGGGAGCAACGGGGAGGTGTTTTTT
CASSDDRGSNGEVFF
>.|TRBV2|.|TRBJ2-6
TGTGCTAGAAGCGGGGCCAACGTCCTGACTTTC
CARSGANVLTF
>.|TRBV20-1|few|TRBJ1-4
TGCAGTGCTAGAGGTGTCGCCGGGGATGAAAAACTGTTTTTT
CSARGVAGDEKLFF
>TRBD1|TRBV29-1|.|TRBJ1-5
TGCAGCGTCGCGACAGGGGACGGCAATCAGCCCCAGCATTTT
CSVATGDGNQPQHF
>TRBD2|TRBV7-2|few|TRBJ2-7
TGTGCCAGCAGCTTAGCGACTAGCCCCTTAGGTGAGCAGTACTTC
CASSLATSPLGEQYF
>.|TRBV5-1|.|TRBJ2-1
.
CASQWGQGALEQLF
>TRBD2|TRBV29-1|.|TRBJ2-7
TGCAGCGCCGCGGGACTAGCGGGGGACTACGAGCAGTACTTC
CSAAGLAGDYEQYF
>.|TRBV12-3/TRBV12-4|.|TRBJ1-5
TGTGCCAGCAGTTTTTCCCCGCGGACAGAGAATCAGCCCCAGCATTTT
CASSFSPRTENQPQHF
>.|TRBV5-1|.|TRBJ1-1
TGCGCCAGCAGCCCATTTCAAAGGACGGAGAACACTGAAGCTTTCTTT
CASSPFQRTENTEAFF
>.|TRBV20-1|few|TRBJ2-7
TGCAGTGCTAAGACACCCCAGAGAAGTGAGCAGTACTTC
CSAKTPQRSEQYF
>.|TRBV4-1|.|TRBJ1-1
TGCGCCAGCAGCCAACCGACCCGGCAGGGCACTGAAGCTTTCTTT
CASSQPTRQGTEAFF
>.|TRBV2|.|TRBJ1-2
TGTGCCAGCAGTACCAGGGGTTTTGGTGGCTACACCTTC
CASSTRGFGGYTF
>.|TRBV12-3/TRBV12-4|few|TRBJ2-7
TGTGCCAGCCGGAAGGGGTCCGAGCAGTACTTC
CASRKGSEQYF
>.|TRBV29-1|few|TRBJ2-7
TGCAGCGTTGAATTGCAGCTGTCTAGGGGCTACGAGCAGTACTTC
CSVELQLSRGYEQYF
>TRBD1|TRBV12-3/TRBV12-4|.|TRBJ1-4
TGTGCCAGCCTGGGACAGTCTACAGGAAAACTGTTTTTT
CASLGQSTGKLFF
>.|TRBV7-7|.|TRBJ2-7
TGTGCTAGCAGCTTAGATCATTACGGACCCGTGTACTTC
CASSLDHYGPVYF
>TRBD1|TRBV6-1|.|TRBJ1-1
TGTGCCAGCAGTGGCAGAGGGGGCAAGGCCGAAGCTTTCTTT
CASSGRGGKAEAFF
>.|TRBV29-1|.|TRBJ2-4
TGCAGCGGTCACGCGGGCGCCAAAAACATTCAGTACTTC
CSGHAGAKNIQYF
>.|TRBV21-1|.|TRBJ2-1
TGTGCCAGCAGCCTGGGGACTTTCGAAGCGGATGAGCAGTTCTTC
CASSLGTFEADEQFF
>TRBD1|TRBV5-1|.|TRBJ1-4
TGCGCCAGCAGCTTACAGGGGAGAGATGAAAAACTGTTTTTT
CASSLQGRDEKLFF
>.|TRBV28|.|TRBJ2-7
TGTGCCAGCAGTTTAACCTCTGGCTTTCAAACCTACGAGCAGTACTTC
CASSLTSGFQTYEQYF
>.|TRBV6-6|few|TRBJ2-3
TGTGCCAGCAGGGTCGGGGAAGATACGCAGTATTTT
CASRVGEDTQYF
>TRBD1|TRBV20-1|.|TRBJ2-5
TGCAGTGCTTACGTCGGACAGGGGACAGTGACCCAGTACTTC
CSAYVGQGTVTQYF
>.|TRBV14|few|TRBJ2-1
TGTGCCAGCAGCCAGGTGACTCCCTACAATGAGCAGTTCTTC
CASSQVTPYNEQFF
>.|TRBV6-5|few|TRBJ1-1
TGTGCCAGCTTCCTAAGTCGGAACACTGAAGCTTTCTTT
CASFLSRNTEAFF
>.|TRBV20-1|few|TRBJ2-3
TGCAGTGCTAGAACCTGGATTTCAGATACGCAGTATTTT
CSARTWISDTQYF